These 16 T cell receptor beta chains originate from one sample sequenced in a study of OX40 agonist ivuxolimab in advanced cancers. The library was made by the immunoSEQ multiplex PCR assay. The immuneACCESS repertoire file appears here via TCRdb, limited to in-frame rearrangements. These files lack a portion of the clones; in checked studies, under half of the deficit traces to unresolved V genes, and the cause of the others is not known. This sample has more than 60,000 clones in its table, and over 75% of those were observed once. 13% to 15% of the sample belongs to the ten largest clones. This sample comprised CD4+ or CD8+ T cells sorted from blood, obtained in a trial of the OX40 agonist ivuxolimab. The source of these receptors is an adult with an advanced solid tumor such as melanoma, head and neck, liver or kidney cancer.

The CDR3 spells CASSYGTGTYEQYF. DNA of the CDR3: TGTGCCAGCAGTTACGGTACCGGGACCTACGAGCAGTACTTC. The genes are TRBV5-6 and TRBJ2-7; D possibly corresponds to TRBD2 (5 bases). This CDR3 has 14 residues. Trimming removed 5 bases at V and 2 bases at J, with 14 bases between. Per germline, CDR1 SGHDT and CDR2 YYEEEE.

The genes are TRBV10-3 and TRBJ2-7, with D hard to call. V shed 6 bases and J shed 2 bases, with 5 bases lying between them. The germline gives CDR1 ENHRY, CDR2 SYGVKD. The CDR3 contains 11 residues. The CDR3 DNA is TGTGCCATCAGGGCTACCTACGAGCAGTACTTC. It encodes CAIRATYEQYF.

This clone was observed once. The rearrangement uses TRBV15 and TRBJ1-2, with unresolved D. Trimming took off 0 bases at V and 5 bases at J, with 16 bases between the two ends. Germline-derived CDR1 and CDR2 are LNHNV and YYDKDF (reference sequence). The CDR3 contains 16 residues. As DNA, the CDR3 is TGTGCCACCAGCAGAGATACGACGACGGAAATATATGGCTACACCTTC. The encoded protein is CATSRDTTTEIYGYTF.

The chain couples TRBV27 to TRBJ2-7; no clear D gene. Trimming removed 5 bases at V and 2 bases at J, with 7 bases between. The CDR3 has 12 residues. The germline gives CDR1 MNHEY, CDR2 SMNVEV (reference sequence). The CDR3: CASSQTPYEQYF. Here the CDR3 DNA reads TGTGCCAGCAGTCAGACCCCCTACGAGCAGTACTTC.

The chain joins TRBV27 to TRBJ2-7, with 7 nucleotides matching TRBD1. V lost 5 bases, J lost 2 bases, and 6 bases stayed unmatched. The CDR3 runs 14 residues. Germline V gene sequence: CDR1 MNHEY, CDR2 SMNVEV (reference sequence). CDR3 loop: CASSLGQAPYEQYF. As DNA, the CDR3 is TGTGCCAGCAGTCTCGGACAGGCCCCCTACGAGCAGTACTTC.

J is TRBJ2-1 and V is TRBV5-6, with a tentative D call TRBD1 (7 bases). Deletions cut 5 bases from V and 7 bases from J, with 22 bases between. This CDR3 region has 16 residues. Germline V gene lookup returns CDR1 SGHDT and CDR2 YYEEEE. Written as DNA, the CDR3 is TGTGCCAGCAGTTACCAGACAGGGAGGCGCGTTAATGAGCAGTTCTTC. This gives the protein CASSYQTGRRVNEQFF. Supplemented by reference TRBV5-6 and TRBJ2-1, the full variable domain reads DAGVTQSPTHLIKTRGQQVTLRCSPKSGHDTVSWYQQALGQGPQFIFQYYEEEERQRGNFPDRFSGHQFPNYSSELNVNALLLGDSALYLCASSYQTGRRVNEQFFGPGTRLTVL.

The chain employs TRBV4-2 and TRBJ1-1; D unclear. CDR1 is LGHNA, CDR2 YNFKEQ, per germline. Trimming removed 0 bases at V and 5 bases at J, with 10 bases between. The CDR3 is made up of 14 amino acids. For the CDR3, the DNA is TGTGCCAGCAGCCAAGATTACACGGGGACTGAAGCTTTCTTT. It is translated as CASSQDYTGTEAFF.

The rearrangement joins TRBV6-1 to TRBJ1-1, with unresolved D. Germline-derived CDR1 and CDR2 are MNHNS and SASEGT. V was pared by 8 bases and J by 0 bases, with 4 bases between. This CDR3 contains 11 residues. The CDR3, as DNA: TGTGCCAGCTTCATGAACACTGAAGCTTTCTTT. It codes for CASFMNTEAFF.

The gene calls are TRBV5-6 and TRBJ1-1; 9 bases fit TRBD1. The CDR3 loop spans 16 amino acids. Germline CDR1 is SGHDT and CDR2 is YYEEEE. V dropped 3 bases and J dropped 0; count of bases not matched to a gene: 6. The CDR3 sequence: CASSSTGTGMNTEAFF. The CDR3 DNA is TGTGCCAGCAGCTCCACCGGGACAGGGATGAACACTGAAGCTTTCTTT.

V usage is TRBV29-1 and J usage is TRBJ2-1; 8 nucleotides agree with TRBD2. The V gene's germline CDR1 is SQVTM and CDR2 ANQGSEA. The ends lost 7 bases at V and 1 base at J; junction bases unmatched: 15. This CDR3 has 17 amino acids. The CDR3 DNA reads TGCAGCGGGAGGACTAGCAGGGAAAGGACTTCCTACAATGAGCAGTTCTTC. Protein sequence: CSGRTSRERTSYNEQFF.

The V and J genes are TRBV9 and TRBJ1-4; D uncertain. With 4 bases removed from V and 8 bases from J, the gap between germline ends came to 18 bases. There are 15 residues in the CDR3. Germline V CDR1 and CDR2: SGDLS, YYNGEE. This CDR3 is CASSNSGRVGEKLFF. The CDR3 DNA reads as TGTGCCAGCAGCAATTCCGGGAGGGTCGGGGAAAAACTGTTTTTT.

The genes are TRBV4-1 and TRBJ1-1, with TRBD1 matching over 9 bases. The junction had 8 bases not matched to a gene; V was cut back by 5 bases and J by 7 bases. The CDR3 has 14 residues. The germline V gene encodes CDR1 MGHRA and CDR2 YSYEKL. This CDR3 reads CASSFKQGAGEAFF. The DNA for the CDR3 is TGCGCCAGCAGCTTCAAACAGGGGGCCGGTGAAGCTTTCTTT.

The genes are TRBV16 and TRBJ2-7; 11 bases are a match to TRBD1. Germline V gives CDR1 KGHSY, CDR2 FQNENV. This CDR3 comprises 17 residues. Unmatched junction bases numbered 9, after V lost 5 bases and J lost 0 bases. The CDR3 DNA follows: TGTGCCAGCAGCTACGGGACAGGGGGGTCGAGCTCCTACGAGCAGTACTTC. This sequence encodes CASSYGTGGSSSYEQYF.

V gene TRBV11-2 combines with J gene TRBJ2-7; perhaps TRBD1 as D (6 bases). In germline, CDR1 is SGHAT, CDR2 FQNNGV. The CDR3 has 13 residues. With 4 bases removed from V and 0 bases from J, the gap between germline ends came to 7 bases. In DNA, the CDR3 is TGTGCCAGCAGCTGGACAGTCTCCTACGAGCAGTACTTC. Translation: CASSWTVSYEQYF.

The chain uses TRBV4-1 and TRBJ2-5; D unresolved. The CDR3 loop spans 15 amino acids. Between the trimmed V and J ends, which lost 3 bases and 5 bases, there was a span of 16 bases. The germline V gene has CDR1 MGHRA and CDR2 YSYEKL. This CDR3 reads CASSQDRSPGETQYF. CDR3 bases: TGCGCCAGCAGCCAGGATCGGTCACCCGGGGAGACCCAGTACTTC.

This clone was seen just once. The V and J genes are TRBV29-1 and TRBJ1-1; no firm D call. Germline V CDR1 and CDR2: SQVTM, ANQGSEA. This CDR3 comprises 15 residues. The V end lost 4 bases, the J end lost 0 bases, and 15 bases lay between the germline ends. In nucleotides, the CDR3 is TGCAGCGTTGTATCCTACAGCAACATGAACACTGAAGCTTTCTTT. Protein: CSVVSYSNMNTEAFF.